The rows below give T cell receptor beta chains drawn from one sample of a study of identical twins. MiXCR, applied by TCRdb to the 5' RACE reads, yields one record per CDR3 protein. This sample yields more than 200,000 distinct CDR3 sequences, of which about a tenth are seen a single time; around 5% belongs to the top ten. What was sequenced was memory (CD45RO+) T cells sorted from blood. All receptors come from a woman aged 18-29 years in good health. Both conserved end residues are part of each CDR3. Fields, in order: V gene, J gene, D gene, clone size, CDR3 protein, CDR3 DNA. D genes are given only for firm matches. Size is omitted from some rows. Given values are once, few, many or a class for expanded clones.

>TRBV25-1|TRBJ2-2|TRBD1|many
CASNNRQGGDTGELFF
TGTGCCAGCAACAACAGACAGGGGGGGGACACCGGGGAGCTGTTTTTT
>TRBV5-4|TRBJ2-3|TRBD1|.
CASSLLGTGRDTQYF
TGTGCCAGCAGCTTGTTGGGGACAGGGAGAGATACGCAGTATTTT
>TRBV10-3|TRBJ2-7|.|.
CAISGPDGGYEQYF
TGTGCCATCAGCGGACCGGACGGGGGCTACGAGCAGTACTTC
>TRBV20-1|TRBJ2-3|.|many
CSARRSTDTQYF
TGCAGTGCTAGACGGAGCACAGATACGCAGTATTTT
>TRBV20-1|TRBJ1-6|.|few
CSASKGPNNSPLHF
TGCAGTGCTAGTAAGGGGCCGAATAATTCACCCCTCCACTTT
>TRBV9|TRBJ2-7|.|.
CASSAGTFSYEQYF
TGTGCCAGCAGCGCCGGGACGTTCTCCTACGAGCAGTACTTC
>TRBV20-1|TRBJ1-6|.|many
CSPIQGQDSPLHF
TGCAGTCCAATACAGGGTCAGGATTCACCCCTCCACTTT
>TRBV9|TRBJ2-3|.|.
CASSVAYTDTQYF
TGTGCCAGCAGCGTCGCATACACAGATACGCAGTATTTT
>TRBV20-1|TRBJ2-7|.|.
CSATRTYEQYF
TGCAGTGCTACCCGGACCTACGAGCAGTACTTC
>TRBV7-6|TRBJ1-1|TRBD1|many
CASSKTGGENTEAFF
TGTGCCAGCAGCAAAACAGGGGGAGAAAACACTGAAGCTTTCTTT
>TRBV5-1|TRBJ2-5|TRBD2|few
CASNILAGEETQYF
TGCGCCAGCAACATACTAGCGGGGGAGGAGACCCAGTACTTC
>TRBV9|TRBJ2-7|.|.
CASSVVGGLLGEQYF
TGTGCCAGCAGCGTAGTCGGAGGGCTGCTGGGCGAGCAGTACTTC
>TRBV19|TRBJ2-1|.|few
CASSIAPGRDQRSYNEQFF
TGTGCCAGTAGTATAGCCCCCGGGCGGGACCAGCGTTCCTACAATGAGCAGTTCTTC
>TRBV12-3/TRBV12-4|TRBJ2-7|TRBD2|many
CASSLRTSGTWYEQYF
TGTGCCAGCAGTCTAAGGACTAGCGGGACATGGTACGAGCAGTACTTC
>TRBV12-3/TRBV12-4|TRBJ2-7|.|once
CASRPGQLTRSSGSYEQYF
TGTGCCAGCAGACCGGGACAGCTTACCAGGTCTAGCGGCTCCTACGAGCAGTACTTC
>TRBV12-3/TRBV12-4|TRBJ1-1|.|.
CASRSRLGVGTEAFF
TGTGCCAGCAGAAGTAGACTCGGGGTTGGGACTGAAGCTTTCTTT
>TRBV5-1|TRBJ1-1|.|few
CASSGAPGNTEAFF
TGCGCCAGCAGCGGCGCCCCAGGGAACACTGAAGCTTTCTTT
>TRBV29-1|TRBJ2-7|TRBD1|many
CSVVAGTGSFEQYF
TGCAGCGTTGTCGCCGGGACAGGGAGTTTCGAGCAGTACTTC
>TRBV18|TRBJ2-2|.|.
CASSPGPDGYNTGELFF
TGTGCCAGCTCACCGGGACCAGACGGATACAACACCGGGGAGCTGTTTTTT
>TRBV27|TRBJ2-1|TRBD2|.
CASRPTGTSGSNEQFF
TGTGCCAGCAGGCCAACCGGGACTAGCGGGAGTAATGAGCAGTTCTTC
>TRBV5-1|TRBJ1-1|.|many
CASCPSEGAEAFF
TGCGCCAGCTGTCCTTCGGAAGGAGCTGAAGCTTTCTTT
>TRBV5-1|TRBJ1-1|.|few
CASSLLGPRANTEAFF
TGCGCCAGCAGCTTGCTGGGTCCGAGGGCCAACACTGAAGCTTTCTTT
>TRBV5-1|TRBJ2-1|TRBD2|many
CASSSLAGVNNEQFF
TGCGCCAGCAGCTCTCTAGCGGGAGTAAACAATGAGCAGTTCTTC
>TRBV19|TRBJ2-3|TRBD2|few
CASREIVGGNTDTQYF
TGTGCCAGTAGAGAAATTGTCGGGGGGAACACAGATACGCAGTATTTT
>TRBV5-1|TRBJ2-5|.|many
CASSPVGETQYF
TGCGCCAGCAGCCCGGTGGGGGAGACCCAGTACTTC
>TRBV6-2/TRBV6-3|TRBJ2-6|.|few
CACLGWSGANVLTF
TGTGCCTGCCTGGGGTGGTCTGGGGCCAACGTCCTGACTTTC
>TRBV7-7|TRBJ2-1|TRBD2|.
CASSMGLDYNEQFF
TGTGCCAGCAGCATGGGACTAGATTACAATGAGCAGTTCTTC
>TRBV5-8|TRBJ2-3|.|once
CASSDRDQRSTDTQYF
TGTGCCAGCAGCGACCGGGACCAACGTAGCACAGATACGCAGTATTTT
>TRBV10-3|TRBJ2-1|.|.
CAHGGTDEQFF
TGTGCCCACGGCGGGACCGATGAGCAGTTCTTC
>TRBV20-1|TRBJ2-2|.|.
CSARVAEHSDTGELFF
TGCAGTGCTAGGGTAGCCGAGCACAGCGACACCGGGGAGCTGTTTTTT
>TRBV20-1|TRBJ1-1|TRBD1|few
CSAWDRGLNTEAFF
TGCAGTGCATGGGACAGGGGGCTTAACACTGAAGCTTTCTTT
>TRBV7-6|TRBJ2-3|.|few
CASSFSGAVRSDTQYF
TGTGCCAGCAGCTTTTCAGGGGCGGTTCGGTCAGATACGCAGTATTTT
>TRBV7-2|TRBJ1-2|.|few
CASSSDYFCYTF
TGTGCCAGCAGCTCCGACTACTTTTGCTACACCTTC
>TRBV15|TRBJ1-5|.|.
CATSTLVGRGGNQPQHF
TGTGCCACCAGCACACTCGTGGGCAGGGGCGGCAATCAGCCCCAGCATTTT
>TRBV15|TRBJ1-1|.|many
CATSSTIETGEAFF
TGTGCCACCAGCAGTACTATTGAGACGGGTGAAGCTTTCTTT
>TRBV5-4|TRBJ1-1|.|.
CASSLLKGDTEAFF
TGTGCCAGCAGCTTGTTGAAGGGCGACACTGAAGCTTTCTTT
>TRBV7-2|TRBJ1-2|TRBD1|few
CASSRDRVLGYTF
TGTGCCAGCAGCAGGGACAGGGTCCTTGGCTACACCTTC
>TRBV5-1|TRBJ1-2|TRBD1|.
CARKGGDYGYTF
TGCGCCAGAAAAGGGGGCGACTATGGCTACACCTTC
>TRBV7-2|TRBJ2-2|.|many
CASSLQRELFF
TGTGCCAGCAGCCTACAGAGGGAGCTGTTTTTT
>TRBV3-1|TRBJ2-3|.|.
CASSQVYSTDTQYF
TGTGCCAGCAGCCAAGTCTACTCCACAGATACGCAGTATTTT
>TRBV12-3/TRBV12-4|TRBJ2-6|TRBD2|.
CASSPQAGMANVLTF
TGTGCCAGCAGTCCCCAAGCGGGGATGGCCAACGTCCTGACTTTC
>TRBV3-1|TRBJ1-5|.|many
CASSQGLGNQPQHF
TGTGCCAGCAGCCAAGGACTGGGCAATCAGCCCCAGCATTTT
>TRBV10-2|TRBJ2-3|.|many
CASTRGITDTQYF
TGCGCCAGCACTCGTGGCATCACAGATACGCAGTATTTT
>TRBV12-3/TRBV12-4|TRBJ2-1|.|many
CASSLGLPYNEQFF
TGTGCCAGCAGTTTGGGACTGCCCTACAATGAGCAGTTCTTC
>TRBV7-9|TRBJ1-2|.|few
CASSLIAVGYTF
TGTGCCAGCAGCTTAATTGCAGTAGGCTACACCTTC
>TRBV20-1|TRBJ1-6|.|.
CSAARGENSPLHF
TGCAGTGCTGCCAGGGGAGAGAATTCACCCCTCCACTTT
>TRBV20-1|TRBJ1-1|.|.
CSARVGTEAFF
TGCAGTGCTAGAGTTGGGACTGAAGCTTTCTTT
>TRBV12-3/TRBV12-4|TRBJ1-3|.|.
CASSFSSSGNTIYF
TGTGCCAGCAGTTTCTCCAGCTCTGGAAACACCATATATTTT
>TRBV19|TRBJ2-1|.|few
CASSDRDLPYNEQFF
TGTGCCAGTAGCGACCGGGACTTACCTTACAATGAGCAGTTCTTC
>TRBV7-2|TRBJ2-7|.|.
CASSPQGGDGTYEQYF
TGTGCCAGCAGCCCACAGGGAGGGGACGGCACCTACGAGCAGTACTTC
>TRBV20-1|TRBJ2-2|TRBD2|few
CSARVLAGGPGTGELFF
TGCAGTGCTAGAGTCCTAGCGGGAGGGCCCGGAACCGGGGAGCTGTTTTTT
>TRBV12-3/TRBV12-4|TRBJ1-2|.|.
CASSFWGARDYGYTF
TGTGCCAGCAGTTTCTGGGGGGCTAGGGACTATGGCTACACCTTC
>TRBV7-8|TRBJ2-5|TRBD1|many
CASSLLGQQETQYF
TGTGCCAGCAGCCTGCTGGGACAGCAAGAGACCCAGTACTTC
>TRBV20-1|TRBJ1-1|TRBD1|.
CSASARDRRMNTEAFF
TGCAGTGCTTCAGCCCGGGACAGACGAATGAACACTGAAGCTTTCTTT
>TRBV6-2/TRBV6-3|TRBJ2-1|.|.
CASVGVYNEQFF
TGTGCCAGTGTCGGGGTTTACAATGAGCAGTTCTTC
>TRBV4-3|TRBJ2-1|TRBD2|few
CASSQGTSGRTNEQFF
TGCGCCAGCAGCCAAGGGACTAGCGGGAGGACCAATGAGCAGTTCTTC
>TRBV6-4|TRBJ2-7|.|many
CASSASPGGQQYF
TGTGCCAGCAGTGCATCACCTGGGGGACAGCAGTACTTC
>TRBV5-1|TRBJ2-2|.|many
CASSSFGPNTGELFF
TGCGCCAGCAGCTCCTTCGGTCCGAACACCGGGGAGCTGTTTTTT
>TRBV4-1|TRBJ1-6|.|few
CASSLTLVRGPNSPLHF
TGCGCCAGCAGCCTAACGTTGGTGAGGGGCCCCAATTCACCCCTCCACTTT
>TRBV6-2/TRBV6-3|TRBJ2-5|.|many
CASKEGGSQETQYF
TGTGCCAGCAAAGAGGGAGGATCCCAAGAGACCCAGTACTTC